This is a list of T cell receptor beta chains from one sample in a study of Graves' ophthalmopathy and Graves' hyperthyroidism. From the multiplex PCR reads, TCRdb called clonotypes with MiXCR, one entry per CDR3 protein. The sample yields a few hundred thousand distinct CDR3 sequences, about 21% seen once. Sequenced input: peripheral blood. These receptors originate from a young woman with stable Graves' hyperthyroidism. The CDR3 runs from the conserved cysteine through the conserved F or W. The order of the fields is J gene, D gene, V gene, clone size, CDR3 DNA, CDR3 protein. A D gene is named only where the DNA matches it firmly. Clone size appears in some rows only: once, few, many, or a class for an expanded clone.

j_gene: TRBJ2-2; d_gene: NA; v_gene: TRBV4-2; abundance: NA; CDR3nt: TGTGCCAGCAGCCAAGACGGGGGTCAGAACACCGGGGAGCTGTTTTTT; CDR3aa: CASSQDGGQNTGELFF
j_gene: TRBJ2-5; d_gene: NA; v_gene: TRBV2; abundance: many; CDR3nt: TGTGCCAGCAGGCAACTAGTTCAAGAGACCCAGTACTTC; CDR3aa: CASRQLVQETQYF
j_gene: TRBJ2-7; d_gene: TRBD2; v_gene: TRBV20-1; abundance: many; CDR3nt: TGCAGTACTAGCGGTGCAACGCTCTACGAGCAGTACTTC; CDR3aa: CSTSGATLYEQYF
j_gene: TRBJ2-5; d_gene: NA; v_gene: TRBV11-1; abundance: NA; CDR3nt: TGTGCCAGCAGCTTACTGCCCGCCCAGGAAGAGACCCAGTACTTC; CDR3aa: CASSLLPAQEETQYF
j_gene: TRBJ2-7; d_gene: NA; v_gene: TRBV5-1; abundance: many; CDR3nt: TGCGCCAGCAGCTTATTGGGGCGGGCAACCTACGAGCAGTACTTC; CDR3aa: CASSLLGRATYEQYF
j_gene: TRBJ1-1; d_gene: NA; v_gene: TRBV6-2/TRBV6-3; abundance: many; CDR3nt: TGTGCCAGCAGCAACCTACGGGACAAATACATGAACACTGAAGCTTTCTTT; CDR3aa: CASSNLRDKYMNTEAFF
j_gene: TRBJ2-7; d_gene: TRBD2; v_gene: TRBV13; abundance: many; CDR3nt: TGTGCCAGCAGCTTATTTGGGCTAGCGGGGTACGAGCAGTACTTC; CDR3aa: CASSLFGLAGYEQYF
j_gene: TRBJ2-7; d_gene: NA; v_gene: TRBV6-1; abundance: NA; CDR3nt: TGTGCCAGCGGGGCCTACCCTTACGAGCAGTACTTC; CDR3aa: CASGAYPYEQYF
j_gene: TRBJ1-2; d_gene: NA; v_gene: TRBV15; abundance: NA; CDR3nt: TGTGCCACCAGCAGAGATTCTGGGGGGCCCTACTATGGCTACACCTTC; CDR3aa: CATSRDSGGPYYGYTF
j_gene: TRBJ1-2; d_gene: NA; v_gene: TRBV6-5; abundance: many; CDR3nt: TGTGCCAGCAGTTACTCGATCCAGTCTACTAACTATGGCTACACCTTC; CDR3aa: CASSYSIQSTNYGYTF
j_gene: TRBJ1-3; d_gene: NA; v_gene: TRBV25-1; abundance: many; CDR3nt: TGTGCCAGCAGTGAATATAGGCACTCTGGAAACACCATATATTTT; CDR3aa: CASSEYRHSGNTIYF
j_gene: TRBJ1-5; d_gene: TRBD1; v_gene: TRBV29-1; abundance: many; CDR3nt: TGCAGCGTTCCGGGACAGGGCAATCAGCCCCAGCATTTT; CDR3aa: CSVPGQGNQPQHF
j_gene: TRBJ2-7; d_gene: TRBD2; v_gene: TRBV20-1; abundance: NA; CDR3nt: TGCAGTGCCACCCTAGCGGGGGAGCCCTACGAGCAGTACTTC; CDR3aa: CSATLAGEPYEQYF
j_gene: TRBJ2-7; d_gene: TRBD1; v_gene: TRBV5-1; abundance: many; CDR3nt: TGCGCCAGCACCGAACCGGGACAGGGATCGAGAGAGCAGTACTTC; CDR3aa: CASTEPGQGSREQYF
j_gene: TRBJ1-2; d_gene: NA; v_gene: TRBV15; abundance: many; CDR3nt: TGTGCCACCAGCAGAGATTTGACAGGTTCTAGGGGCTACACCTTC; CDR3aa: CATSRDLTGSRGYTF
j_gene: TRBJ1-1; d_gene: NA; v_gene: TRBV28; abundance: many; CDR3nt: TGTGCCAGCAGTTATACAGGGCCAATGAACACTGAAGCTTTCTTT; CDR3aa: CASSYTGPMNTEAFF
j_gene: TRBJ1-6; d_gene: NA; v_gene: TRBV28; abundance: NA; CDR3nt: TGTGCCAGCAGTCCCCGCGGGGAGATCACCCTCCACTTT; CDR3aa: CASSPRGEITLHF
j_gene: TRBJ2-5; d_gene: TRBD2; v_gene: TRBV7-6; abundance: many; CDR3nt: TGTGCCAGCAGCCTCACGACAGCGGGGCTAGAGACCCAGTACTTC; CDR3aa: CASSLTTAGLETQYF
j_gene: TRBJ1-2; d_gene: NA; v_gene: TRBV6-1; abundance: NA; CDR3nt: TGTGCCAGCAGTCAAGACGGAAACAGATTCTATGGCTACACCTTC; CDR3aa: CASSQDGNRFYGYTF
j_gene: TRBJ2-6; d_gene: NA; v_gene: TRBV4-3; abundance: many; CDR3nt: TGCGCCAGCAGCCCGCAGTGGGGCTCTGGGGCCAACGTCCTGACTTTC; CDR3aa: CASSPQWGSGANVLTF
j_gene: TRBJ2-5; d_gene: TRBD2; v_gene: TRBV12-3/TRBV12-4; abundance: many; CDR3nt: TGTGCCAGCAGGTCGGGACTAGCGAAGACCCAGTACTTC; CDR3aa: CASRSGLAKTQYF
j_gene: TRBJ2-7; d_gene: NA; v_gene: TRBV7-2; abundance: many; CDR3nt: TGTGCCAGCAGCCAGAACGGAGTGGGATACTACGAGCAGTACTTC; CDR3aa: CASSQNGVGYYEQYF
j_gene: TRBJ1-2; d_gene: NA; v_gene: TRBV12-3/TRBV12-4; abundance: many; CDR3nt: TGTGCCAGCCGCCCGTGGGTGGAGTATGGCTACACCTTC; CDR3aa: CASRPWVEYGYTF
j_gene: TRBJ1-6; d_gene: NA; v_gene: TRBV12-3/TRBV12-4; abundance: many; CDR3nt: TGTGCCAGCAGAGGAACAGGGCCCTCCGATTCACCCCTCCACTTT; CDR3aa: CASRGTGPSDSPLHF
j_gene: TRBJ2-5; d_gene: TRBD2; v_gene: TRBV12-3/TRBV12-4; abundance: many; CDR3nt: TGTGCCAGCAGTTCGAGCGGGGGCCTTCAAGAGACCCAGTACTTC; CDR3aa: CASSSSGGLQETQYF
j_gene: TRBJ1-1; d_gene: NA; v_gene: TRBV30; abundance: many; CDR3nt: TGTGCCTGGAGTGGAACTTCGTGGTCTGAAGCTTTCTTT; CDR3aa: CAWSGTSWSEAFF
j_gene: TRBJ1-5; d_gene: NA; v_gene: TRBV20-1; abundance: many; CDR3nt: TGCAGTGCTAGCGGACTGAACGATCAGCCCCAGCATTTT; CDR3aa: CSASGLNDQPQHF
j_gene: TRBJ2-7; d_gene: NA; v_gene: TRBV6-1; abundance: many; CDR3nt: TGTGCCAGCAGTGAAGCGGGGGTTGGCTACGAGCAGTACTTC; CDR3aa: CASSEAGVGYEQYF
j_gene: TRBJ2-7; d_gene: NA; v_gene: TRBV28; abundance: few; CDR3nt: TGTGCCAGCAGTTTGTCAGGGGCGAGTCACGAGCAGTACTTC; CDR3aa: CASSLSGASHEQYF
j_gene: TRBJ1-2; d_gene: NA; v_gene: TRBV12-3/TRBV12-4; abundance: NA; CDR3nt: TGTGCCAGCAGTTACCAGTTAGTCTATGGCTACACCTTC; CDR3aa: CASSYQLVYGYTF
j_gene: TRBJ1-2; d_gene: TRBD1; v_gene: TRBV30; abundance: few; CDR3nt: TGTGCCTGGAGCGCTGACAGGGGGGGATATGGCTACACCTTC; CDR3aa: CAWSADRGGYGYTF
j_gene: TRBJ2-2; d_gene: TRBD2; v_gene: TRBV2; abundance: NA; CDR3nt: TGTGCCAGAACAGCGGGAAAGGGTTCCGGGGAGCTGTTTTTT; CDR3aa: CARTAGKGSGELFF
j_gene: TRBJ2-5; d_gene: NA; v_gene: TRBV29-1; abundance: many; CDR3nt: TGCAGCGTTGAAGAAGTGGAGACCCAGTACTTC; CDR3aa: CSVEEVETQYF